These 7 T cell receptor beta chains originate from one sample sequenced in a study of OX40 agonist ivuxolimab in advanced cancers. The data were produced by immunoSEQ multiplex PCR, yet TCRdb's version contains in-frame clones alone and is incomplete. The sample includes some 63,000 clones, almost 95% of them seen just once. Sample: CD4+ or CD8+ T cells sorted from blood, taken in a trial of the OX40 agonist ivuxolimab. The receptors were sampled from an adult with an advanced solid tumor such as melanoma, head and neck, liver or kidney cancer.

The chain combines TRBV7-9 with TRBJ2-5; unclear D gene. This CDR3 contains 13 residues. V was trimmed by 1 base and J by 5 bases, leaving 8 bases between them. Germline CDR1 is SEHNR and CDR2 is FQNEAQ (reference sequence). Here the CDR3 reads CASSLGILETQYF. The CDR3, as DNA: TGTGCCAGCAGCTTAGGCATTTTGGAGACCCAGTACTTC. Full variable domain (missing parts from reference TRBV7-9 and TRBJ2-5): DTGVSQNPRHKITKRGQNVTFRCDPISEHNRLYWYRQTLGQGPEFLTYFQNEAQLEKSRLLSDRFSAERPKGSFSTLEIQRTEQGDSAMYLCASSLGILETQYFGPGTRLLVL.

This chain joins TRBV9 and TRBJ1-4; perhaps TRBD1 as D (5 bases). Trimming shortened V by 3 bases and J by 5 bases, and 11 bases separated the two germline ends. Germline V gene lookup returns CDR1 SGDLS and CDR2 YYNGEE. This CDR3 has 14 residues. The CDR3 protein is CASSASGENEKLFF. The CDR3 DNA follows: TGTGCCAGCAGCGCGTCGGGGGAAAATGAAAAACTGTTTTTT.

By frequency in the sample, this clone is medium-sized. This chain links TRBV27 with TRBJ1-5; weak D call: TRBD1 (6 bases). V lost 6 bases, J lost 5 bases, and 14 bases lay in between. CDR1 MNHEY and CDR2 SMNVEV come from the germline V gene (reference sequence). CDR3 size: 14 residues. CDR3 region: CASRPGAGYQPQHF. DNA for the CDR3: TGTGCCAGCAGACCAGGGGCGGGGTATCAGCCCCAGCATTTT.

DNA of the CDR3: TGTGCCAGCAGCTCAGGGAGCGGCTACACCTTC. Encoded protein: CASSSGSGYTF. The rearrangement uses TRBV27 and TRBJ1-2, with D tentatively TRBD1 (5 bases). Germline-derived CDR1 and CDR2 are MNHEY and SMNVEV (reference sequence). With 6 bases removed from V and 8 bases from J, the gap between germline ends came to 10 bases. The CDR3 has 11 amino acids.

The rearrangement joins TRBV14 to TRBJ2-1, with 10 bases that match TRBD2. Germline CDR1 is SGHDN and CDR2 is FVKESK. V dropped 1 base and J dropped 9; count of bases not matched to a gene: 18. The CDR3 has 19 amino acids. The CDR3 protein is CASSQASGSYISQGSEQFF. The DNA for the CDR3 is TGTGCCAGCAGCCAAGCTAGCGGGAGTTATATTTCCCAGGGTAGTGAGCAGTTCTTC.

The count of this clone is one. The chain combines TRBV11-2 with TRBJ2-3; 14 nucleotides align to TRBD2. The trim removed 3 bases at V and 3 bases at J, leaving 11 bases unmatched. The CDR3 covers 19 residues. CDR1 is SGHAT, CDR2 FQNNGV, per germline. CDR3 nucleotides: TGTGCCAGCAGCTTCTACGGGACTAGCGGGAGCCGGGGGACAGATACGCAGTATTTT. Its translation: CASSFYGTSGSRGTDTQYF.

V is TRBV19 and J is TRBJ1-5, with 7 bases lining up with TRBD1. After removal of 1 base from V and 5 bases from J, the junction contained 5 bases not matched to a gene. There are 15 residues in the CDR3. Germline CDR1 reads LNHDA; CDR2 reads SQIVND (reference sequence). This CDR3 is CASSIARQGYQPQHF. In nucleotides, the CDR3 is TGTGCCAGTAGTATAGCCAGACAGGGATATCAGCCCCAGCATTTT.